Below are 22 T cell receptor beta chains sequenced from a single sample in a study of blood T cell repertoires in COVID-19. Repertoires were generated with immunoSEQ multiplex PCR, while TCRdb's copy carries only in-frame clones and drops some. Of 60,000 to 75,000 clones in the sample, around four fifths were seen once. Sequenced input: peripheral blood. These receptor sequences come from a human donor in a cohort sampled during active COVID-19.

The chain carries TRBV20-1 and TRBJ2-7; TRBD1 aligns across 8 bases. The trim removed 6 bases at V and 2 bases at J, leaving 0 bases unmatched. CDR3 length: 11 residues. Germline assignment: CDR1 DFQATT and CDR2 SNEGSKA (reference sequence). CDR3 nucleotides: TGCAGTGCGACAGGGGCCTACGAGCAGTACGTC. Translating it yields CSATGAYEQYV.

The chain joins TRBV5-1 to TRBJ2-3; 10 nucleotides agree with TRBD2. Germline lookup yields CDR1 SGHRS and CDR2 YFSETQ. The CDR3 loop spans 15 amino acids. V was clipped by 3 bases and J by 5 bases; unmatched bases: 6. The CDR3 DNA sequence: TGCGCCAGCAGCTCAGCGGGGGGGCAGGAAGATACGCAGTATTTT. Protein: CASSSAGGQEDTQYF.

The chain combines TRBV10-3 with TRBJ1-1, with D possibly matching TRBD1 (5 bases). Germline lookup yields CDR1 ENHRY and CDR2 SYGVKD. Trimming shortened V by 2 bases and J by 0 bases, and 10 bases separated the two germline ends. The CDR3 has 15 residues. In DNA, the CDR3 is TGTGCCATCAGTGAGGAAGGGGATATGAACACTGAAGCTTTCTTT. Translated: CAISEEGDMNTEAFF.

J is TRBJ2-5 and V is TRBV11-3; D gene ambiguous. Trimming took off 3 bases at V and 7 bases at J, with 12 bases between the two ends. Germline CDR1 is SGHNT and CDR2 is YENEEA. The CDR3 consists of 13 residues. The CDR3 region is CASSFEVSGTQYF. As DNA, the CDR3 is TGTGCCAGCAGCTTTGAGGTGTCCGGGACCCAGTACTTC.

The rearrangement links TRBV10-3 to TRBJ2-3, with D perhaps matching TRBD2 (6 bases). Trimming left V 11 bases short and J 2 bases short, with 20 bases between. CDR3 length: 15 residues. CDR1 is ENHRY and CDR2 is SYGVKD in the germline V gene. CDR3 bases: TGTGCCCTTCGGGGAGGAGCAGTAAACACAGATACGCAGTATTTT. This gives the protein CALRGGAVNTDTQYF.

This clone was found a few times. The chain has TRBV4-1 and TRBJ1-1; 10 bases line up with TRBD1. This CDR3 spans 14 amino acids. V trimming: 5 bases; J trimming: 4 bases; junction bases outside the gene matches: 4. CDR1 and CDR2 (germline): MGHRA, YSYEKL. CDR3 bases: TGCGCCAGCAGCGTAGGGACAGGGGCCACTGAAGCTTTCTTT. Translation: CASSVGTGATEAFF.

The CDR3 sequence: CASSLGPQGMKEKLFF. CDR3 in DNA: TGCGCCAGCAGCTTAGGTCCTCAGGGTATGAAAGAAAAACTGTTTTTT. The genes are TRBV5-1 and TRBJ1-4, with D perhaps TRBD1 (5 bases). Between the trimmed V and J ends, which lost 2 bases and 8 bases, there was a span of 19 bases. Germline values: CDR1 SGHRS, CDR2 YFSETQ. The CDR3 covers 16 residues.

This clone was observed at least ten times. V is TRBV5-1 and J is TRBJ1-4; no clear D gene. The CDR3 is 13 amino acids. Germline V gene lookup returns CDR1 SGHRS and CDR2 YFSETQ. The ends were cut back, 4 bases at V and 6 bases at J, with 10 bases in the middle. The CDR3 DNA reads as TGCGCCAGCAGCAACCCCGGTGATGAAAAACTGTTTTTT. Residues: CASSNPGDEKLFF.

J is TRBJ2-3 and V is TRBV6-5; no definite D call. Germline loops: CDR1 MNHEY, CDR2 SVGAGI. Trimming took off 6 bases at V and 7 bases at J, with 11 bases between the two ends. The CDR3 sequence is 12 residues long. CDR3 region: CASSQDGYTQYF. In DNA, the CDR3 is TGTGCCAGCAGCCAGGATGGGTATACGCAGTATTTT.

This chain uses TRBV24-1 with TRBJ2-3; TRBD2 aligns across 8 bases. CDR1 is KGHDR and CDR2 is SFDVKD in the germline V gene. This CDR3 spans 15 amino acids. Trimming took 2 bases from V and 7 from J; bases not matched to a gene: 7. The CDR3 bases are TGTGCCACCAGTGATTCGGGACTAGAACGAAATACGCAGTATTTT. Translated: CATSDSGLERNTQYF.

This clone has only a few counts. The chain carries TRBV18 and TRBJ2-7; TRBD1 matches at 9 bases. The V gene end was trimmed by 4 bases and the J gene end by 6 bases; junction bases not matched to a gene: 7. This CDR3 has 14 amino acids. CDR1 and CDR2 from the germline V gene are KGHSH and LQKENI. The CDR3 bases are TGTGCCAGCTCACGTCCCGGGACAGGGCCCGAGCAGTACTTC. The encoded protein is CASSRPGTGPEQYF.

The V call is TRBV6-1, the J call TRBJ2-1; tentatively, D is TRBD1 (5 bases). CDR1 MNHNS and CDR2 SASEGT come from the germline V gene. The CDR3 sequence is 13 residues long. Trimming left V 2 bases short and J 3 bases short, with 5 bases between. CDR3 in DNA: TGTGCCAGCAGTGAACAGGGCTACAATGAGCAGTTCTTC. Translation gives CASSEQGYNEQFF.

This clone was seen more than once but under ten times. V and J are TRBV6-5 and TRBJ2-5, with 11 nucleotides matching TRBD2. This CDR3 has 14 residues. CDR1 and CDR2 (germline): MNHEY, SVGAGI. The trim removed 7 bases at V and 5 bases at J, leaving 6 bases unmatched. The CDR3 loop reads CASISGGAGETQYF. The CDR3, as DNA: TGTGCCAGCATTAGCGGGGGGGCCGGTGAGACCCAGTACTTC.

The gene calls are TRBV11-3 and TRBJ1-1, with D tentatively TRBD1 (6 bases). Germline CDR1 reads SGHNT; CDR2 reads YENEEA. Between the trimmed V and J ends, which lost 6 bases and 2 bases, there was a span of 10 bases. The CDR3 is 13 residues long. The CDR3 DNA reads TGTGCCAGCAGTCTGGACAGCAACACTGAAGCTTTCTTT. Translating it yields CASSLDSNTEAFF.

This chain links TRBV9 with TRBJ2-1; 8 positions match TRBD1. From germline, CDR1 is SGDLS and CDR2 YYNGEE. This CDR3 has 15 residues. V trimming: 0 bases; J trimming: 8 bases; junction bases outside the gene matches: 7. CDR3 sequence reads: CASSVVPTGVHEQFF. The CDR3 DNA sequence: TGTGCCAGCAGCGTAGTTCCGACAGGGGTTCATGAGCAGTTCTTC.

V usage is TRBV6-5 and J usage is TRBJ1-5; D gene unclear. V lost 6 bases and J 2 bases, leaving 14 bases between the germline ends. CDR3 length: 15 amino acids. Germline CDR1 is MNHEY and CDR2 is SVGAGI. The CDR3 bases are TGTGCCAGCAGGAGTGGAGGGAGCGGCAATCAGCCCCAGCATTTT. It specifies CASRSGGSGNQPQHF.

The chain couples TRBV9 to TRBJ2-1, with 12 bases that match TRBD1. Germline V lookup: CDR1 SGDLS, CDR2 YYNGEE. This CDR3 is built from 14 residues. J lost 8 bases, V lost 4 bases, and 4 bases had no gene match. The DNA of the CDR3 is TGTGCCAGCAGCAAGGGGACAGGGGGCCATGAGCAGTTCTTC. Residues: CASSKGTGGHEQFF.

V gene TRBV28 combines with J gene TRBJ2-7; tentatively, D is TRBD1 (5 bases). CDR1 is MDHEN, CDR2 SYDVKM, per germline. Trimming removed 8 bases from V and 0 bases from J, with 14 bases in between. The CDR3 has 14 amino acids. The CDR3 is CASRRQRGSYEQYF. The CDR3 DNA is TGTGCCAGCCGGCGACAGCGTGGCTCCTACGAGCAGTACTTC.

This clone was counted only a few times. The V gene is TRBV3-1 (or the pseudogene TRBV3-2), the J gene TRBJ2-5, with 8 bases lining up with TRBD1. Per germline, CDR1 LGHDT and CDR2 YNNKEL (reference sequence). The CDR3 sequence is 14 residues long. V lost 4 bases and J lost 5; bases outside the gene matches: 6. CDR3 nucleotides: TGTGCCAGCAGCCGGAGCCAGGGGGCGGAGACCCAGTACTTC. It translates to CASSRSQGAETQYF.

This chain uses TRBV6-6 with TRBJ1-2; the match to TRBD1 covers 7 bases. Germline CDR1 and CDR2: MNHNY and SVGAGI (reference sequence). The length of the CDR3 is 14 residues. V was pared by 0 bases and J by 4 bases, with 2 bases of the junction left unmatched. CDR3 sequence reads: CASSYSGQPYGYTF. The CDR3, as DNA: TGTGCCAGCAGTTACTCGGGACAGCCCTATGGCTACACCTTC.

The CDR3 region has the DNA TGTGCCAGCAGCCCTGGACAGCTTCGCTACACCTTC. It yields the protein CASSPGQLRYTF. The chain employs TRBV7-9 and TRBJ1-2; maybe TRBD1 (6 bases). The germline CDR1 and CDR2 sequences are SEHNR and FQNEAQ (reference sequence). V lost 5 bases to trimming and J lost 9 bases, with 13 bases between them. This CDR3 comprises 12 residues.

V and J are TRBV5-5 and TRBJ1-6; D perhaps matches TRBD1 (5 bases). The CDR3 extends over 14 amino acids. Germline V lookup: CDR1 SGHKS, CDR2 YYEKEE (reference sequence). The V end lost 0 bases, the J end lost 7 bases, and 8 bases lay between the germline ends. This chain's CDR3 is CASSLGAGNSPLHF. In DNA form, the CDR3 reads TGTGCCAGCAGCTTGGGCGCAGGGAATTCACCCCTCCACTTT.